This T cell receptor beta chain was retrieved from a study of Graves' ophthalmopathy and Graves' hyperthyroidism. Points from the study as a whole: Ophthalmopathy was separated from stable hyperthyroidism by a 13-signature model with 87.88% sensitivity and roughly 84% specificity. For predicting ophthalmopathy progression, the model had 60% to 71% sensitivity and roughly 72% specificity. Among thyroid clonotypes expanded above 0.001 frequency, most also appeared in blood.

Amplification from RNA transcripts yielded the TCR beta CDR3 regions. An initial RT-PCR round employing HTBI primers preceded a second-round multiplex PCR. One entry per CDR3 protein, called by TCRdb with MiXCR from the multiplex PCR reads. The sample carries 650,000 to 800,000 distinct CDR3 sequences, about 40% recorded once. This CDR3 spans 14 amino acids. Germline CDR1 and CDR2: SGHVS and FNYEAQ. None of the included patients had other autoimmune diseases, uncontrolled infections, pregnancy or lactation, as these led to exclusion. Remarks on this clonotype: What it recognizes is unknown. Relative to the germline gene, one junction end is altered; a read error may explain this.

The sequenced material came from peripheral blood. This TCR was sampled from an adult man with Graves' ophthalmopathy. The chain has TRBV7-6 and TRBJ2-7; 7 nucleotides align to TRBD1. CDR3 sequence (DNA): TGTACCAGCAGAGAACGACAGGGCCCCCACGAGCAGTACTTC. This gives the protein CTSRERQGPHEQYF.